Below, one T cell receptor (beta chain) is given with its context. The clone's antigen remains unknown. Qualities for individual bases were not recorded, and no much larger clone is one base off. The data were obtained in a study of vaccination effects on CD4 cells after COVID-19 (dated by TCRdb to 2021 to 2024). For the study in its entirety: In the ViraFEST assay, PBMC were stimulated with viral peptide pools, and TCR sequencing was then used to find antigen-specific CD4+ T cell clonotypes based on their expansion. SARS-CoV-2 spike-specific CD4+ TCR repertoires from before and after mRNA vaccination were compared in COVID-19 convalescent patients and in infection-naive vaccine recipients. Some 2 million PBMC per well were cultured in IMDM with approximately 5% human AB serum, 10 IU/ml IL-2 and gentamicin, plus 10 ug/ml peptides. After vaccination, three convalescent patients were sampled both early (day +14) and late (day +241, +227, +161 respectively). A total of 10 COVID-19 convalescent patients and a handful of SARS-CoV-2-naive healthy vaccine recipients were included in the full study. Post-vaccine samples across the study were collected a median of 72 days after the second dose, with a range of 14 to 241. In the study, cultures from other donors were sequenced using the Oncomine TCR Beta short-read assay on an Illumina iSeq 100. Here is what the overall study found, with its caveats: In convalescent patients, the post-vaccine spike-reactive repertoire consisted mainly of new vaccine-induced clones, largely distinct from infection-induced clones. Both infection-induced and vaccine-induced clones contracted markedly at late post-vaccination timepoints, which is consistent with waning T cell responses. The study was limited by a small number of convalescent patients, and early post-infection timepoints were lacking.

The library was built by means of the immunoSEQ multiplex PCR assay. DNA from the cultured, isolated CD4+ T cells was subjected to TCR beta CDR3 sequencing. Regarding the original processing steps: Non-productive TCR sequences were removed and reads were trimmed to the CDR3 region, keeping CDR3s of at least 7 amino acids. Antigen-specific clonotypes were identified with the MANAFEST web app by comparing expansion in peptide wells against reference cultures. Positive clones required FDR<0.05 expansion versus reference and all other wells, odds ratio above 5, and frequency above 0.1% in two replicate wells. Clonotypes significantly expanded in SARS-CoV-2 spike wells and in at least one common cold coronavirus spike condition were defined as cross-reactive. Levenshtein distance calculated with the stringdist R package was used to assess CDR3 similarity, and unrooted trees were constructed with ape in R 3.6.1. The immuneACCESS repertoire file appears here via TCRdb, limited to in-frame rearrangements. These files lack a portion of the clones; in checked studies, under half of the deficit traces to unresolved V genes, and the cause of the others is not known. V and J calls and clone size are given by that table; D and trimming were obtained from the DNA. This sample comprises 40,000 to 45,000 clones, around 76% of them detected only once. Clones ranked in the top ten supply 3.6% of the sample.

After less than 13 days of culture, CD4+ T cells were isolated with the EasySep CD4+ T cell isolation kit. Convalescent patients had PCR-confirmed SARS-CoV-2 infection between March and December 2020, before Alpha, Beta and Delta variants emerged in the United States. Each participant received two doses of an mRNA SARS-CoV-2 vaccine, either BNT162b2 or mRNA-1273. Half of the culture medium was replaced with fresh IL-2-containing medium on days 3 and 7. Unless otherwise noted, each peptide stimulation condition was cultured in triplicate wells. Using Ficoll-Paque Plus gradient centrifugation, PBMC were separated from whole blood and then either used fresh or cryopreserved at -140C. The QIAamp micro DNA kit was used to extract genomic DNA from the cultured CD4+ T cells. The CDR3 runs 14 amino acids, cysteine and phenylalanine included. Only CDR3 DNA is held: 42 bases, read in frame from base 1. As encoded in the germline V gene (reference sequence), CDR1 is LNHDA while CDR2 is SQIVND. V is shortened by 6 bases, J by 0 bases, and the region joining them spans 11 bases.

The chain joins TRBV19 to TRBJ1-1; the D gene is unclear. This sequence originates from a human donor who had a prior SARS-CoV-2 infection. Sequenced here: CD4+ T cells from PBMCs cultured without peptide, sampled after COVID-19 vaccination. The CDR3 sequence is CASRPETLNTEAFF. Here is the DNA: TGTGCCAGTAGACCAGAAACCCTGAACACTGAAGCTTTCTTT.